This entry describes one T cell receptor beta chain. What it recognizes is unknown. This specimen comes from a study of cytomegalovirus exposure and HLA in healthy donors. Study-level findings and limits: The later analysis indicated that the majority of CMV-associated TCR beta chains appeared HLA-restricted. Earlier results showed most TCR beta V segments being productive about 90% or about 30% of the time. It was in a later analysis that TCR association rates were seen to vary by HLA locus, highest for DRB1 and lowest for HLA-C.

Trimming at V came to 4 bases and at J to 1 base, leaving 10 bases not matched to a gene. CDR1 SGHRS and CDR2 YFSETQ come from the germline V gene. The CDR3 covers 17 residues. PCR primers comprised 60 Vbeta and 13 Jbeta primers. Generated by immunoSEQ multiplex PCR, the TCRdb table keeps only in-frame clones and is missing some. The table lists 100,000 to 150,000 clones, about 80% of them singletons, with approximately 1% in the top ten. This chain connects TRBV5-1 to TRBJ1-4, with 7 bases fitting TRBD1. The sequence came from a human donor in good health. Sequencing used PBMCs. The CDR3 nucleotides read TGCGCCAGCAGCGTCGACAGGGCAAAGAGAACTAATGAAAAACTGTTTTTT. Translation gives CASSVDRAKRTNEKLFF.